This section outlines one T cell receptor beta chain sequence together with its context. Its antigen is unidentified. The ends lost 6 bases at V and 0 bases at J; junction bases unmatched: 8. Germline-derived CDR1 and CDR2 are WSHSY and SAAADI. This CDR3 region has 16 residues. The entry originates in a study of vaccination effects on CD4 cells after COVID-19. Method: immunoSEQ multiplex PCR; TCRdb's copy keeps in-frame clones and lacks some. This table has around 66,000 clones, about 67% appearing once. Once cultured for under 11 days, the cells underwent separation to obtain CD4+ T cells. All study participants received two doses of BNT162b2 or mRNA-1273 vaccine. General study results and limits: Common cold coronavirus cross-reactivity was shown by only 1 of 255 vaccine-induced clones in healthy vaccinees.

This clonotype originated in a human donor who received a COVID-19 vaccine. The sequencing used CD4+ T cells from PBMCs cultured without peptide, collected after COVID-19 vaccination. The chain uses TRBV10-2 and TRBJ2-1; 7 bases line up with TRBD2. The CDR3 DNA reads TGCGCCAGCAGGGACGGGGGGTCTTCCTCCTACAATGAGCAGTTCTTC. It specifies CASRDGGSSSYNEQFF.